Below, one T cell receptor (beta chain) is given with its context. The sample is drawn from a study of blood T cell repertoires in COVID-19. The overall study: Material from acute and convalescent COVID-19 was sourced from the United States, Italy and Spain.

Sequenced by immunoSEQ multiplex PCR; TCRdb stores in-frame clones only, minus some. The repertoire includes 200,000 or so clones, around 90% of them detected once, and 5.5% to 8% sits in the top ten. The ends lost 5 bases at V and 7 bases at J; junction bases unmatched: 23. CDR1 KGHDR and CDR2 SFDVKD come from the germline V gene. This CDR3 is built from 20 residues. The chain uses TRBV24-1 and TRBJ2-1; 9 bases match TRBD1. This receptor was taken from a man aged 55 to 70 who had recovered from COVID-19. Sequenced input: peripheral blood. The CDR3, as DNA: TGTGCCACCAGTGCCCGCGGGACAGGGTCCCCTAGCGGAGCGCGGAATGAGCAGTTCTTC. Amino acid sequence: CATSARGTGSPSGARNEQFF.